This T cell receptor beta chain emerged from a study of human T cells and chemical hapten exposure. General study findings and limits: Sensitizing to DPC left TCRs with a frequency above 1 in 1000 unaltered.

Using its own MiXCR run on the RACE reads, TCRdb lists one record per CDR3 protein. The top ten hold 10% to 15% of the sample, which has around 52,000 distinct CDR3 sequences, approximately 8.6% seen once. Germline trimming cut 10 bases from V and 3 bases from J; bases unmatched to any gene: 3. The CDR3 has 12 amino acids. The germline V gene has CDR1 SGHNT and CDR2 YYREEE (reference sequence). Time point defined: patch test 1, 2 weeks after DPC sensitization. Treatment specified: therapeutic diphenylcyclopropenone sensitization with weekly scalp DPC. This clonotype was seen only a few times. Its antigen is undetermined.

The chain carries TRBV5-4 and TRBJ1-2, with 10 bases identical to TRBD1. Source: whole blood, taken in connection with sensitization to the hapten diphenylcyclopropenone (DPC). The TCR sequence derives from a woman in her forties with alopecia areata. Some clones in this sample may be carry-over from other donors' samples. The CDR3 is CAAGQGDYGYTF. In DNA, the CDR3 is TGTGCCGCAGGACAGGGGGACTATGGCTACACCTTC. Using reference TRBV5-4 and TRBJ1-2 for the parts outside the CDR3, the full variable domain is ETGVTQSPTHLIKTRGQQVTLRCSSQSGHNTVSWYQQALGQGPQFIFQYYREEENGRGNFPPRFSGLQFPNYSSELNVNALELDDSALYLCAAGQGDYGYTFGSGTRLTVV.